The 19 T cell receptor beta chains listed next were all sequenced from one sample in a study of blood T cell repertoires in COVID-19. Clones were sequenced by immunoSEQ multiplex PCR, and TCRdb holds only the in-frame ones, with some missing. The sample consists of a few hundred thousand clones, more than 80% of them appearing once. Source material: PBMCs or T cells enriched from blood (not recorded which). Receptors were obtained from a man in his forties who had recovered from COVID-19.

The chain carries TRBV6-5 and TRBJ1-1, with 9 bases fitting TRBD1. V was clipped by 6 bases and J by 11 bases; unmatched bases: 13. Germline V CDR1 and CDR2: MNHEY, SVGAGI. There are 14 residues in the CDR3. The CDR3 nucleotides are TGTGCCAGCAGATCACCTACAGGGGGCAGCGATGCTTTCTTT. Amino acids: CASRSPTGGSDAFF.

V gene TRBV4-2 combines with J gene TRBJ2-5; 9 nucleotides align to TRBD2. Losses at the gene ends were 4 bases for V and 5 bases for J; bases not matched to a gene: 8. The CDR3 is 15 amino acids. The V gene's germline CDR1 is LGHNA and CDR2 YNFKEQ. The chain's CDR3 is CASSPASGVGETQYF. CDR3 sequence (DNA): TGTGCCAGCAGCCCCGCTAGCGGGGTAGGGGAGACCCAGTACTTC.

The chain carries TRBV7-3 and TRBJ2-1; TRBD1 agrees at 8 bases. V lost 5 bases, J lost 9 bases, and 3 bases stayed unmatched. This CDR3 is 12 amino acids long. Germline V lookup: CDR1 SGHTA, CDR2 FQGTGA. The CDR3 reads CASSPQGVEQFF. CDR3 in DNA: TGTGCCAGCAGCCCACAGGGGGTTGAGCAGTTCTTC.

This chain uses TRBV6-5 with TRBJ2-3, with D possibly matching TRBD2 (5 bases). V shed 9 bases and J shed 8 bases, with 18 bases lying between them. The CDR3 runs to 13 residues. Germline lookup yields CDR1 MNHEY and CDR2 SVGAGI. CDR3 region: CASTGVVLGTQYF. The CDR3 DNA reads as TGTGCCAGTACCGGGGTAGTTCTCGGTACGCAGTATTTT.

This chain joins TRBV27 and TRBJ2-3, with TRBD1 matching 10 bases. V was clipped by 2 bases and J by 2 bases; unmatched bases: 4. The CDR3 totals 16 residues. Per germline, CDR1 MNHEY and CDR2 SMNVEV (reference sequence). In nucleotides, the CDR3 is TGTGCCAGCAGTTTAACCGGGACAGGGGTCACAGATACGCAGTATTTT. Residues: CASSLTGTGVTDTQYF.

The chain recombines TRBV18 with TRBJ2-1; 12 nucleotides match TRBD2. The ends lost 3 bases at V and 7 bases at J; junction bases unmatched: 7. This CDR3 region has 16 residues. The germline gives CDR1 KGHSH, CDR2 LQKENI. The CDR3 here is CASSPILAGGPNEQFF. In DNA, the CDR3 is TGTGCCAGCTCACCGATTCTAGCGGGGGGGCCGAATGAGCAGTTCTTC.

V is TRBV4-2 and J is TRBJ2-5; TRBD2 agrees at 11 bases. With V trimmed by 1 base and J by 2 bases, 6 bases remained unmatched. CDR3 length: 17 residues. CDR1 and CDR2 from the germline V gene are LGHNA and YNFKEQ. CDR3 nucleotides: TGTGCCAGCAGCCAAGGGGGAACTAGCGGGGGACAAGAGACCCAGTACTTC. Its protein product is CASSQGGTSGGQETQYF.

The gene calls are TRBV10-1 and TRBJ1-1, with D possibly matching TRBD1 (6 bases). The CDR3 spans 13 residues. With 7 bases removed from V and 2 bases from J, the gap between germline ends came to 11 bases. Germline CDR1 is WNHNN and CDR2 is SYGVQD (reference sequence). CDR3 sequence (DNA): TGCGCCAGCACCCTGACAGGCAACACTGAAGCTTTCTTT. Its translation is CASTLTGNTEAFF.

This sequence joins TRBV7-9 and TRBJ1-2; TRBD1 is a possible D gene (5 bases). V was cut by 7 bases and J by 4 bases, with 13 bases left in between. Germline V gene data show CDR1 as SEHNR and CDR2 as FQNEAQ (reference sequence). The CDR3 contains 13 residues. CDR3 nucleotides: TGTGCCAGCAACCCCCCGGGGGGCTATGGCTACACCTTC. Its protein is CASNPPGGYGYTF.

The V call is TRBV6-5, the J call TRBJ2-3, with TRBD2 as a possible D gene (6 bases). Trimming took off 8 bases at V and 3 bases at J, with 12 bases between the two ends. The CDR3 runs 13 residues. CDR1 and CDR2 from the germline V gene are MNHEY and SVGAGI. The CDR3 region is CASCRDWTDTQYF. DNA of the CDR3: TGTGCCAGCTGCAGGGACTGGACAGATACGCAGTATTTT.

The genes are TRBV3-1 (or the pseudogene TRBV3-2) and TRBJ1-5; D is uncertain. The germline V gene has CDR1 LGHDT and CDR2 YNNKEL (reference sequence). The V end was cut by 1 base, the J end by 4 bases, with 11 bases between. CDR3 length equals 15 residues. CDR3 residues: CASSQASQENQPQHF. CDR3 nucleotides: TGTGCCAGCAGCCAAGCTTCGCAGGAAAATCAGCCCCAGCATTTT.

The chain uses TRBV5-1 and TRBJ2-1, with 13 positions matching TRBD2. This CDR3 region has 21 residues. V lost 3 bases, J lost 0 bases, and 15 bases stayed unmatched. Looked up from germline, CDR1 is SGHRS and CDR2 is YFSETQ. CDR3 nucleotides: TGCGCCAGCAGCTCGACATCTAAGGGACTAGCGGGGACTGGCTCCTACAATGAGCAGTTCTTC. It codes for CASSSTSKGLAGTGSYNEQFF.

V is TRBV27 and J is TRBJ2-1; 10 bases fit TRBD1. The CDR3 contains 15 residues. The junction had 4 bases not matched to a gene; V was cut back by 5 bases and J by 3 bases. Germline V gives CDR1 MNHEY, CDR2 SMNVEV (reference sequence). CDR3 nucleotide sequence: TGTGCCAGCAGTCTAGGACAGGGGGTCTACAATGAGCAGTTCTTC. Encoded protein: CASSLGQGVYNEQFF.

This sequence joins TRBV10-3 and TRBJ2-7, with 7 nucleotides matching TRBD1. CDR1 and CDR2 (germline): ENHRY, SYGVKD. The trim removed 7 bases at V and 2 bases at J, leaving 5 bases unmatched. There are 13 residues in the CDR3. As DNA, the CDR3 is TGTGCCATCAATTCCGGGACAGCCTACGAGCAGTACTTC. Its translation: CAINSGTAYEQYF.

The chain has TRBV4-1 and TRBJ2-7; D is perhaps TRBD1 (6 bases). With 4 bases removed from V and 3 bases from J, the gap between germline ends came to 10 bases. The CDR3 sequence is 13 residues long. In germline, CDR1 is MGHRA, CDR2 YSYEKL. The CDR3 loop is CASSPSDSYEQYF. CDR3 nucleotides: TGCGCCAGCAGCCCGTCGGACAGCTACGAGCAGTACTTC.

The chain links TRBV7-8 to TRBJ1-3; TRBD1 matches at 9 bases. V shed 5 bases and J 3 bases; nucleotides not matched to a gene: 2. Germline values: CDR1 SGHVS, CDR2 FQNEAQ. CDR3 size: 14 residues. CDR3 protein: CASSPGQGGNTIYF. In DNA form, the CDR3 reads TGTGCCAGCAGCCCGGGACAGGGTGGAAACACCATATATTTT.

This clone appeared a single time. The V call is TRBV7-9, the J call TRBJ2-3; 9 bases map to TRBD2. The CDR3 runs to 15 residues. Losses at the gene ends were 5 bases for V and 1 base for J; bases not matched to a gene: 4. Germline V lookup: CDR1 SEHNR, CDR2 FQNEAQ (reference sequence). The CDR3 reads CASSPSGMGTDTQYF. CDR3 sequence (DNA): TGTGCCAGCAGCCCTAGCGGGATGGGCACAGATACGCAGTATTTT. The entire variable domain, with the rest obtained from reference TRBV7-9 and TRBJ2-3, is as follows: DTGVSQNPRHKITKRGQNVTFRCDPISEHNRLYWYRQTLGQGPEFLTYFQNEAQLEKSRLLSDRFSAERPKGSFSTLEIQRTEQGDSAMYLCASSPSGMGTDTQYFGPGTRLTVL.

The gene calls are TRBV5-5 and TRBJ1-5, with 7 bases fitting TRBD1. CDR1 SGHKS and CDR2 YYEKEE come from the germline V gene (reference sequence). The CDR3 length is 14 residues. The V and J ends lost 4 bases and 6 bases, in that order; junction bases with no gene match: 7. CDR3: CASSLRQGAQPQHF. The CDR3 coding sequence is TGTGCCAGCAGCCTCCGACAGGGAGCTCAGCCCCAGCATTTT.

The gene calls are TRBV14 and TRBJ2-7; D is perhaps TRBD1 (6 bases). Trimming removed 0 bases from V and 6 bases from J, with 12 bases in between. The CDR3 covers 14 residues. Germline CDR1 reads SGHDN; CDR2 reads FVKESK. The DNA for the CDR3 is TGTGCCAGCAGCCAAGATTATCTCAGGGGCGAGCAGTACTTC. It encodes CASSQDYLRGEQYF.